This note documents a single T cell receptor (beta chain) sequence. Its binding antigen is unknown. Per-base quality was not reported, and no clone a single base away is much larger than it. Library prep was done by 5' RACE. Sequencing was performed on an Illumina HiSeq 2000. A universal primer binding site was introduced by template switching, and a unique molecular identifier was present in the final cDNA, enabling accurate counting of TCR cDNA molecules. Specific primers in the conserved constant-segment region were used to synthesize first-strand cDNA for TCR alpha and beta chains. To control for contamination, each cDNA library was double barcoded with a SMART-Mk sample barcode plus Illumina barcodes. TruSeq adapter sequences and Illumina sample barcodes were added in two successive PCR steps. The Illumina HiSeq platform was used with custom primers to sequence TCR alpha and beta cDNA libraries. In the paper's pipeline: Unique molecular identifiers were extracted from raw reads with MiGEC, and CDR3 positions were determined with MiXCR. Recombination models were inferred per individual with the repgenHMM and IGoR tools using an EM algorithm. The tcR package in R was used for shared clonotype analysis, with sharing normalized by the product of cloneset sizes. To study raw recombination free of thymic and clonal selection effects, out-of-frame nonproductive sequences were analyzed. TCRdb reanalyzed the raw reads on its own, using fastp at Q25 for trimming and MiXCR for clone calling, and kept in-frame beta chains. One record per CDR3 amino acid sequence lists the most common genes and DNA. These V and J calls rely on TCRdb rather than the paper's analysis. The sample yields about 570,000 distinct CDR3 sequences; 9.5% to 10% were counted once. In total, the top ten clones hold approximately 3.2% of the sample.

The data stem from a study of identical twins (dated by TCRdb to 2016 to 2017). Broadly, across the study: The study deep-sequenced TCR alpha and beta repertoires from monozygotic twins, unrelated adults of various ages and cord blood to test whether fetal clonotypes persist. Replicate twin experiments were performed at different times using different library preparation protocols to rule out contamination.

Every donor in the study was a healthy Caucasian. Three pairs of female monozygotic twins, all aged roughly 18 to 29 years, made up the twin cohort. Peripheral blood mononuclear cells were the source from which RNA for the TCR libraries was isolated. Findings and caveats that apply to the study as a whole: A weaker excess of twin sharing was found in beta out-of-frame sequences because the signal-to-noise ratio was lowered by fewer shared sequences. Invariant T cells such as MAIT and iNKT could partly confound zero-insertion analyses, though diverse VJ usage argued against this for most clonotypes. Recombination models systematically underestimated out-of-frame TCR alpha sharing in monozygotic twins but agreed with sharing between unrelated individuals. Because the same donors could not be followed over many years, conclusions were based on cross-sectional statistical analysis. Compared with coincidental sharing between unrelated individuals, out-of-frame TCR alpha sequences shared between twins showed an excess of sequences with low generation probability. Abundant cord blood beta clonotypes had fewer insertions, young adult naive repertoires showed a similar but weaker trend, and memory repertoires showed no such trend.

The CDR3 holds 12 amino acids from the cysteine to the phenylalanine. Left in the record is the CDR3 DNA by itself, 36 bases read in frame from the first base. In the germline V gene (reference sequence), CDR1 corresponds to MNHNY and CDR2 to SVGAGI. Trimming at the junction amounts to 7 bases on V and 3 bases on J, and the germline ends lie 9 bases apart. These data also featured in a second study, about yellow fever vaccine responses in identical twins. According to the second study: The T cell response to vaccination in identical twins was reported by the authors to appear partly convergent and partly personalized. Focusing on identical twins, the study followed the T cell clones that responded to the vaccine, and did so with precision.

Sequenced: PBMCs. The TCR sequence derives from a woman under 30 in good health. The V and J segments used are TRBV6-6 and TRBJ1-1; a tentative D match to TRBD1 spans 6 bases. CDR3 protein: CASTDRYTEAFF. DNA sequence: TGTGCCAGCACAGACAGGTACACTGAAGCTTTCTTT.